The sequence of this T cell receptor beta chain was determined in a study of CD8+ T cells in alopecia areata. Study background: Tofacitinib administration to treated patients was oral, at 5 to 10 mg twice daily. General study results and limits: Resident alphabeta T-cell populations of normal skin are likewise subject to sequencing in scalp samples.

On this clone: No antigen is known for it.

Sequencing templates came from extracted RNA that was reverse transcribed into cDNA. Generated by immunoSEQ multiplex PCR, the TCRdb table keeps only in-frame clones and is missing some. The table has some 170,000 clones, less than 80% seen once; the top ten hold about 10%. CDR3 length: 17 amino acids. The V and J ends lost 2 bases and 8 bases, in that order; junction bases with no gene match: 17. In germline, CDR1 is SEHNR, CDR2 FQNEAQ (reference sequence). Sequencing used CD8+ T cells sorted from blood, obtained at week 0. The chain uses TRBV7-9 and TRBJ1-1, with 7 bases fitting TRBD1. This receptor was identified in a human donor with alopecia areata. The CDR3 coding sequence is TGTGCCAGCAGCTTAACAAGGACAGGTTTGTCGCGAAGAGAAGCTTTCTTT. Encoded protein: CASSLTRTGLSRREAFF.